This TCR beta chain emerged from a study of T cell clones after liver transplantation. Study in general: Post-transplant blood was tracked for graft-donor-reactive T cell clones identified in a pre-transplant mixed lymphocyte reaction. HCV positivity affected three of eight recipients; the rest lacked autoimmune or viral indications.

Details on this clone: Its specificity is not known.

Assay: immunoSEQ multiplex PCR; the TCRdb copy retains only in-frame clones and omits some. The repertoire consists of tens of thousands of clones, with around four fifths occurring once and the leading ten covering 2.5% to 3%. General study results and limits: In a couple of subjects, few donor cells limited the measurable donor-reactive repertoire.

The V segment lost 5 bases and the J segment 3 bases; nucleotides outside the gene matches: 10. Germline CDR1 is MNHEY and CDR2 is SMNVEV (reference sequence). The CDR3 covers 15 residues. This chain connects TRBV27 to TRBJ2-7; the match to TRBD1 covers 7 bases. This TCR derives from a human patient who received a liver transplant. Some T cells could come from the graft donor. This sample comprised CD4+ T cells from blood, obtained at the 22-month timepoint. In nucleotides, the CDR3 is TGTGCCAGCAGTGTGCGACAGGGTGGATTCTACGAGCAGTACTTC. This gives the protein CASSVRQGGFYEQYF.